A single sample is the source of the 20 T cell receptor beta chains below, sequenced in a study of blood T cell repertoires in COVID-19. The repertoire was sequenced with immunoSEQ multiplex PCR; TCRdb's copy has only in-frame clones and lacks some. The table lists roughly 260,000 clones, about nine tenths of them singletons, with around 2.5% in the top ten. The material sequenced was peripheral blood. These receptors were obtained from a young adult with COVID-19, enrolled during active disease.

J is TRBJ2-1 and V is TRBV3-1 (or the pseudogene TRBV3-2); 13 bases map to TRBD2. Germline values: CDR1 LGHDT, CDR2 YNNKEL (reference sequence). Germline trimming cut 4 bases from V and 8 bases from J; bases unmatched to any gene: 5. The length of the CDR3 is 15 residues. The chain's CDR3 is CASSLLGLAGDEQFF. The CDR3 DNA reads as TGTGCCAGCAGCCTCCTAGGACTAGCGGGAGATGAGCAGTTCTTC.

This chain joins TRBV2 and TRBJ2-3; maybe TRBD1 (5 bases). This CDR3 has 16 amino acids. Germline V gives CDR1 SNHLY, CDR2 FYNNEI. V lost 0 bases to trimming and J lost 2 bases, with 12 bases between them. CDR3 residues: CASSEARLGATDTQYF. The CDR3, as DNA: TGTGCCAGCAGTGAAGCGCGGCTAGGGGCCACAGATACGCAGTATTTT.

The CDR3 DNA reads TGCAGCGTTGAAGGGGGACTAGCGGGATTGCAGTACTTC. This encodes CSVEGGLAGLQYF. The chain is built from TRBV29-1 and TRBJ2-7, with 13 positions matching TRBD2. J gave up 9 bases and V 1 base, and 3 bases lay outside the gene matches. CDR3 length: 13 residues. Germline V gene lookup returns CDR1 SQVTM and CDR2 ANQGSEA.

With respect to this clone: At one boundary the junction diverges from the germline segment, which might be a read error. The chain recombines TRBV7-6 with TRBJ2-5; maybe TRBD2 (6 bases). CDR1 is SGHVS and CDR2 is FNYEAQ in the germline V gene. This CDR3 is 14 amino acids long. The CDR3 region is CASSVAGTQETQYF. CDR3 nucleotides: TGTGCCAGCAGCGTAGCCGGGACTCAAGAGACCCAGTACTTC.

This clone has only one observation. This sequence joins TRBV27 and TRBJ2-3, with 9 nucleotides matching TRBD2. Unmatched junction bases numbered 17, after V lost 2 bases and J lost 5 bases. The germline gives CDR1 MNHEY, CDR2 SMNVEV (reference sequence). This CDR3 has 19 residues. In DNA form, the CDR3 reads TGTGCCAGCAGTTTAGGGTTTGGGTTTAGCGGGAGAAGGATAGATACGCAGTATTTT. This translates into CASSLGFGFSGRRIDTQYF.

The V gene is TRBV11-3, the J gene TRBJ2-1; D gene uncertain. This CDR3 contains 13 residues. Trimming took off 3 bases at V and 8 bases at J, with 11 bases between the two ends. Germline V gives CDR1 SGHNT, CDR2 YENEEA. CDR3 DNA: TGTGCCAGCAGCTTTAGACCGACTGATGAGCAGTTCTTC. Translating gives CASSFRPTDEQFF.

This chain uses TRBV4-1 with TRBJ1-3; no firm D call. Germline CDR1 MGHRA, CDR2 YSYEKL. This CDR3 comprises 16 residues. Trimming removed 2 bases at V and 0 bases at J, with 11 bases between. CDR3 sequence reads: CASSQWAASSGNTIYF. The CDR3 coding sequence is TGCGCCAGCAGCCAATGGGCCGCGAGCTCTGGAAACACCATATATTTT.

Here the CDR3 DNA reads TGTGCCAGCAGCCCAGGCCCCTATGGCTACACCTTC. Encoded protein: CASSPGPYGYTF. The V gene is TRBV5-4, the J gene TRBJ1-2; D gene unclear. The CDR3 is 12 residues long. The germline gives CDR1 SGHNT, CDR2 YYREEE (reference sequence). With 4 bases removed from V and 4 bases from J, the gap between germline ends came to 8 bases.

The chain is built from TRBV7-3 and TRBJ2-1; 9 positions match TRBD2. The germline V gene has CDR1 SGHTA and CDR2 FQGTGA. The CDR3 runs 16 residues. V was pared by 2 bases and J by 2 bases, with 4 bases of the junction left unmatched. CDR3 in amino acids: CASSLLSGRTYNEQFF. As DNA, the CDR3 is TGTGCCAGCAGCTTATTGAGCGGGAGGACCTACAATGAGCAGTTCTTC.

This clone has just a few counts. The chain couples TRBV9 to TRBJ2-2, with TRBD2 identical over 12 bases. Looked up from germline, CDR1 is SGDLS and CDR2 is YYNGEE. This CDR3 region has 20 residues. V shed 0 bases and J 14 bases; nucleotides not matched to a gene: 23. The CDR3 region is CASSVGPLRTDLAGGPELFF. Written as DNA, the CDR3 is TGTGCCAGCAGCGTAGGGCCCCTCCGAACCGACCTAGCGGGAGGGCCAGAACTGTTTTTT.

The J gene is TRBJ2-1, the V gene TRBV30; D gene ambiguous. The CDR3 is 12 amino acids. V was cut by 2 bases and J by 5 bases, with 7 bases left in between. CDR1 GTSNPN and CDR2 SVGIG come from the germline V gene (reference sequence). The CDR3 DNA is TGTGCCTGGAGTCGGTCAAACAATGAGCAGTTCTTC. Translated, it gives CAWSRSNNEQFF. Filled out from reference TRBV30 and TRBJ2-1, the complete variable domain reads SQTIHQWPATLVQPVGSPLSLECTVEGTSNPNLYWYRQAAGRGLQLLFYSVGIGQISSEVPQNLSASRPQDRQFILSSKKLLLSDSGFYLCAWSRSNNEQFFGPGTRLTVL.

The CDR3 DNA reads TGTGCCAGCAGTTCTGAAGCGGGAGAGAACTACAATACGCAGTATTTT. Amino acid sequence: CASSSEAGENYNTQYF. The rearrangement uses TRBV6-2 or TRBV6-3 and TRBJ2-3; 8 bases line up with TRBD2. The CDR3 length is 16 residues. V gave up 4 bases and J gave up 7 bases; unmatched junction bases: 13. From germline, CDR1 is MNHEY and CDR2 SVGEGT.

The V gene is TRBV4-3, the J gene TRBJ1-5; 7 bases line up with TRBD1. The CDR3 extends over 14 amino acids. The V and J ends lost 4 bases and 2 bases, in that order; junction bases with no gene match: 2. The germline gives CDR1 LGHNA, CDR2 YSLEER. In DNA form, the CDR3 reads TGCGCCAGCAGCCTAGGGACAGGCAATCAGCCCCAGCATTTT. It is translated as CASSLGTGNQPQHF.

The rearrangement links TRBV28 to TRBJ1-1, with 8 bases aligning to TRBD1. V lost 6 bases, J lost 1 base, and 4 bases stayed unmatched. The CDR3 runs to 14 residues. Looked up from germline, CDR1 is MDHEN and CDR2 is SYDVKM. The CDR3 region has the DNA TGTGCCAGCAGGACAACAGGGGGGAACACTGAAGCTTTCTTT. Protein product: CASRTTGGNTEAFF.

V usage is TRBV7-9 and J usage is TRBJ2-2; 10 nucleotides line up with TRBD1. V trimming: 2 bases; J trimming: 3 bases; junction bases outside the gene matches: 6. The CDR3 has 17 amino acids. Germline CDR1 is SEHNR and CDR2 is FQNEAQ (reference sequence). The CDR3 loop is CASSLPPGQGDTGELFF. The CDR3 coding sequence is TGTGCCAGCAGCTTACCCCCAGGACAGGGGGACACCGGGGAGCTGTTTTTT.

As DNA, the CDR3 is TGTGCCAGCAGCTTGGGACTAGCGGATGAGCAGTTCTTC. It codes for CASSLGLADEQFF. This chain links TRBV5-4 with TRBJ2-1, with 9 positions matching TRBD2. From germline, CDR1 is SGHNT and CDR2 YYREEE (reference sequence). The J segment lost 8 bases and the V segment lost 0 bases, leaving 0 bases of the junction unmatched. This CDR3 spans 13 amino acids. Full variable domain (missing parts from reference TRBV5-4 and TRBJ2-1): ETGVTQSPTHLIKTRGQQVTLRCSSQSGHNTVSWYQQALGQGPQFIFQYYREEENGRGNFPPRFSGLQFPNYSSELNVNALELDDSALYLCASSLGLADEQFFGPGTRLTVL.

The J gene is TRBJ2-5, the V gene TRBV9, with TRBD2 matching 11 bases. The CDR3 spans 16 residues. Germline V gene data show CDR1 as SGDLS and CDR2 as YYNGEE. Trimming took 0 bases from V and 2 from J; bases not matched to a gene: 3. The CDR3 is CASSVGGLADQETQYF. CDR3 DNA sequence: TGTGCCAGCAGCGTAGGGGGACTAGCGGATCAAGAGACCCAGTACTTC.

The genes are TRBV12-2 and TRBJ2-7; TRBD1, the table's D call, was not compared with the DNA. TRBV12-2 is a known pseudogene. The CDR3 loop spans 17 amino acids. This CDR3 is CASRPEGRGQPTYEQYF. In nucleotides, the CDR3 is TGTGCAAGTCGCCCCGAAGGTAGGGGACAGCCAACCTACGAGCAGTACTTC.

The genes are TRBV3-1 (or the pseudogene TRBV3-2) and TRBJ1-5, with unresolved D. Per the germline V gene, CDR1 is LGHDT and CDR2 is YNNKEL (reference sequence). Between the trimmed V and J ends, which lost 1 base and 3 bases, there was a span of 10 bases. The CDR3 length is 15 residues. The CDR3 loop is CASSQGEVANQPQHF. The CDR3 DNA sequence: TGTGCCAGCAGCCAAGGGGAGGTTGCCAATCAGCCCCAGCATTTT.

The V call is TRBV12-3 or TRBV12-4, the J call TRBJ2-1, with 8 nucleotides matching TRBD1. With 3 bases clipped from V and 8 bases from J, the junction kept 3 bases outside the gene matches. CDR3 size: 13 residues. CDR3 loop: CASSFARGHEQFF. CDR3 DNA: TGTGCCAGCAGTTTTGCCAGGGGGCATGAGCAGTTCTTC.